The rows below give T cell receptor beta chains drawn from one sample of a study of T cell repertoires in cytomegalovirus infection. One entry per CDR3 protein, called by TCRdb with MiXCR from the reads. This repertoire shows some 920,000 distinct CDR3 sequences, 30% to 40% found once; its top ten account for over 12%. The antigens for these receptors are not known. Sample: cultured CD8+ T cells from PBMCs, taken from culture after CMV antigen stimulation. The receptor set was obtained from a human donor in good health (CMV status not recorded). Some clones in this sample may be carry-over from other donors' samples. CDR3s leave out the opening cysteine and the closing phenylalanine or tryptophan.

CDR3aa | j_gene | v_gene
ASRSTGVPEAF | TRBJ1-1 | TRBV5-1
ASSEFETGPPSNTQY | TRBJ2-3 | TRBV6-1
ASSLEGIEAF | TRBJ1-1 | TRBV12-3/TRBV12-4
ASSSRTGNPDTQY | TRBJ2-3 | TRBV7-6
ASSSDPKDTQY | TRBJ2-3 | TRBV13
ASSPTGRVTEAF | TRBJ1-1 | TRBV5-1
ASSLDLGHVETQY | TRBJ2-5 | TRBV7-8
ASTPGRTYEQY | TRBJ2-7 | TRBV6-1
ASSYLTGSNEKLF | TRBJ1-4 | TRBV6-5
ASSPPGGGDTDEQF | TRBJ2-1 | TRBV7-6
ASVEGKAETQY | TRBJ2-5 | TRBV6-1
ASSSQEPLKRTEAF | TRBJ1-1 | TRBV7-9
ASSSDVTEAF | TRBJ1-1 | TRBV7-9
ASSSLTGGPTLTNTGELF | TRBJ2-2 | TRBV7-8
ASSIARGASNEQF | TRBJ2-1 | TRBV19
ASSPGQRGYT | TRBJ1-2 | TRBV5-8
ASSFGQGGRQPQH | TRBJ1-5 | TRBV12-3/TRBV12-4
ASSYSKATNTGELF | TRBJ2-2 | TRBV6-5
ASSLFYRGTKNIQY | TRBJ2-4 | TRBV28
ASSPRETYSTDTQY | TRBJ2-3 | TRBV6-5
ASRSGQGFNIQY | TRBJ2-4 | TRBV6-2/TRBV6-3
ASRGILSGPRGYGYT | TRBJ1-2 | TRBV2
ACSEGNGYT | TRBJ1-2 | TRBV6-5
SARGTEPYNEQF | TRBJ2-1 | TRBV20-1
ASRADRWSQY | TRBJ2-5 | TRBV6-2/TRBV6-3
ASSYSSRQETQY | TRBJ2-5 | TRBV6-6
ASSVAAGGPSTQY | TRBJ2-3 | TRBV19
SVLTPGSQNTEAF | TRBJ1-1 | TRBV29-1
ASSPAPREQF | TRBJ2-1 | TRBV28